A selection of T cell receptor beta chains follows, all from one sample in a study of blood T cell repertoires in COVID-19. Generated by immunoSEQ multiplex PCR, the TCRdb table keeps only in-frame clones and is missing some. The sample lists about 220,000 clones; around 88% were seen once. Source material: peripheral blood. Receptors were obtained from a woman aged 25 to 39 who had recovered from COVID-19. The CDR3 runs from the conserved cysteine through the conserved F or W. The D gene is left open where the match is weak. Size tells how often a clone was seen (once, few, many) or the class of an expanded clone, and some rows leave it out.

size,D,J,V,CDR3,DNA
-,-,TRBJ1-5,TRBV6-2/TRBV6-3,CASSYRQGTQPQHF,TGTGCCAGCAGTTACAGGCAGGGTACTCAGCCCCAGCATTTT
-,TRBD1,TRBJ1-2,TRBV7-9,CASSSNRGGDGYTF,TGTGCCAGCAGCTCAAACAGGGGAGGCGATGGCTACACCTTC
once,-,TRBJ1-1,TRBV5-1,CASSLMGGQNTEAFF,TGCGCCAGCAGCTTGATGGGGGGGCAGAACACTGAAGCTTTCTTT
few,-,TRBJ1-2,TRBV5-5,CASSLADQRGYTF,TGTGCCAGCAGCTTGGCCGACCAGAGGGGCTACACCTTC
-,-,TRBJ1-1,TRBV19,CASSTQQGLEAFF,TGTGCCAGTAGTACCCAACAGGGCCTTGAAGCTTTCTTT
-,TRBD1,TRBJ2-7,TRBV19,CASSPRGLGQPYEQYF,TGTGCCAGTAGCCCCCGCGGTCTGGGACAGCCCTACGAGCAGTACTTC
-,TRBD1,TRBJ1-1,TRBV6-5,CASRRTGRNTEAFF,TGTGCCAGCAGACGGACAGGGCGGAACACTGAAGCTTTCTTT
-,-,TRBJ2-1,TRBV24-1,CATSDLNWSNNEQFF,TGTGCCACCAGTGATTTGAACTGGTCAAACAATGAGCAGTTCTTC
-,-,TRBJ2-5,TRBV5-1,CASSLSGARDVETQYF,TGCGCCAGCAGCTTGAGTGGGGCCAGAGACGTTGAGACCCAGTACTTC
many,TRBD1,TRBJ1-3,TRBV5-1,CASSLQGSSGNTIYF,TGCGCCAGCAGCTTACAGGGGAGCTCTGGAAACACCATATATTTT
-,TRBD2,TRBJ2-2,TRBV9,CASSPGLANTGELFF,TGTGCCAGCAGCCCGGGACTAGCGAACACCGGGGAGCTGTTTTTT
-,-,TRBJ2-3,TRBV4-3,CASSQDVDSLYDTQYF,TGCGCCAGCAGCCAAGATGTGGACAGTCTTTATGATACGCAGTATTTT
once,-,TRBJ2-1,TRBV21-1,CASSGENEQFF,TGTGCCAGCAGCGGGGAGAATGAGCAGTTCTTC
-,TRBD1,TRBJ1-1,TRBV7-2,CASSRDRDLGAFF,TGTGCCAGCAGCCGGGACAGGGACCTTGGAGCTTTCTTT
-,-,TRBJ1-2,TRBV6-5,CASNREVVGNYGYTF,TGTGCCAGCAACAGGGAAGTGGTGGGTAACTATGGCTACACCTTC
-,TRBD2,TRBJ2-3,TRBV5-1,CASSSGLAGTDTQYF,TGCGCCAGCAGCAGCGGACTAGCGGGCACAGATACGCAGTATTTT
-,TRBD1,TRBJ2-7,TRBV7-6,CASSLEGTGTYEQYF,TGTGCCAGCAGCTTAGAGGGGACAGGGACCTACGAGCAGTACTTC
-,-,TRBJ1-3,TRBV9,CASSVAEGVTGNTIYF,TGTGCCAGCAGCGTAGCCGAGGGGGTAACTGGAAACACCATATATTTT
-,TRBD1,TRBJ1-2,TRBV7-9,CASSPPGTGEGNGYTF,TGTGCCAGCAGCCCACCCGGGACAGGGGAGGGTAATGGCTACACCTTC
-,-,TRBJ1-6,TRBV28,CASRLAGGSNSPLHF,TGTGCCAGCAGGCTGGCGGGAGGATCCAATTCACCCCTCCACTTT
-,TRBD1,TRBJ1-1,TRBV7-7,CASSRDRGAEAFF,TGTGCCAGCAGCCGAGACAGGGGAGCTGAAGCTTTCTTT
-,TRBD2,TRBJ2-2,TRBV13,CASSLELAATGELFF,TGTGCCAGCAGCTTAGAGCTAGCGGCCACCGGGGAGCTGTTTTTT
once,-,TRBJ2-2,TRBV6-4,CASRAPVTGELFF,TGTGCCAGCAGGGCCCCTGTTACCGGGGAGCTGTTTTTT
-,TRBD1,TRBJ1-1,TRBV5-6,CASRGGQLNTEAFF,TGTGCCAGCAGGGGGGGACAGCTGAACACTGAAGCTTTCTTT
-,TRBD1,TRBJ1-1,TRBV2,CASSLGQEFGAFF,TGTGCCAGCAGTTTAGGACAGGAATTCGGAGCTTTCTTT
-,-,TRBJ1-6,TRBV25-1,CASTPTTGISPLHF,TGTGCCAGCACCCCCACCACAGGGATTTCACCCCTCCACTTT
-,TRBD1,TRBJ2-5,TRBV7-2,CASSLFGQGYETQYF,TGTGCCAGCAGCCTTTTTGGACAGGGGTACGAGACCCAGTACTTC
-,TRBD1,TRBJ2-7,TRBV4-1,CASSRGQGTYEQYF,TGCGCCAGCAGCCGCGGACAGGGAACCTACGAGCAGTACTTC
-,TRBD1,TRBJ1-2,TRBV4-3,CASSHRAGGGYTF,TGCGCCAGCAGCCATCGGGCAGGGGGGGGCTACACCTTC
-,TRBD2,TRBJ2-3,TRBV5-1,CASSLGISAGDTQYF,TGCGCCAGCAGCTTGGGCATTTCAGCGGGGGATACGCAGTATTTT
-,-,TRBJ1-6,TRBV11-2,CASSSQGSYNSPLHF,TGTGCCAGCAGCTCGCAGGGCTCCTATAATTCACCCCTCCACTTT
-,-,TRBJ2-3,TRBV29-1,CSAGADSDTQYF,TGCAGCGCTGGGGCGGATTCAGATACGCAGTATTTT
once,TRBD1,TRBJ1-1,TRBV19,CASSIVSLDRGMTEAFF,TGTGCCAGTAGTATAGTTTCTTTAGACAGGGGAATGACTGAAGCTTTCTTT
-,-,TRBJ1-2,TRBV9,CASSVGGLGHYGYTF,TGTGCCAGCAGCGTCGGAGGACTTGGGCATTATGGCTACACCTTC
-,-,TRBJ2-5,TRBV27,CASSLRRGQQETQYF,TGTGCCAGCAGTTTGAGACGAGGGCAACAAGAGACCCAGTACTTC
few,TRBD1,TRBJ2-7,TRBV6-5,CASSYSTGTEQYF,TGTGCCAGCAGTTACTCGACAGGGACCGAGCAGTACTTC
-,-,TRBJ2-7,TRBV13,CASSLGGEQYF,TGTGCCAGCAGCTTAGGCGGCGAGCAGTACTTC
-,-,TRBJ1-1,TRBV2,CASNLKGTEAFF,TGTGCCAGCAATTTAAAGGGGACTGAAGCTTTCTTT
-,-,TRBJ2-1,TRBV5-5,CASSLWESSYNEQFF,TGTGCCAGCAGCTTGTGGGAGAGCTCCTACAATGAGCAGTTCTTC
-,TRBD1,TRBJ2-2,TRBV29-1,CSVVPYRGHGELFF,TGCAGCGTTGTTCCTTACAGGGGGCACGGGGAGCTGTTTTTT